The TCR beta chain under discussion was sequenced for a study of CD8+ T cells in alopecia areata. Notes on the study in general: Having just one nonresponder leaves the connection between baseline CD8+ expansion and response unresolved. Alphabeta T cells residing in normal skin are also sequenced in scalp samples.

Regarding this clone: Its cognate antigen is unknown.

The treatment was: oral pan-JAK inhibitor, 5-10 mg twice daily. The V and J ends lost 3 bases and 5 bases respectively, with 8 bases between them. This CDR3 is 13 amino acids long. CDR1 is MGHRA and CDR2 is YSYEKL in the germline V gene. It was cDNA, reverse transcribed from extracted RNA, that served as the sequencing template. Here immunoSEQ multiplex PCR was the method, and the copy in TCRdb shows in-frame clones only, minus some. The table shows about 140,000 clones, with 70% to 90% occurring only once. This TCR was sampled from a human donor with alopecia areata. V is TRBV4-1 and J is TRBJ2-1; D perhaps matches TRBD2 (5 bases). The source was CD8+ T cells sorted from blood, collected at week 4, from a patient treated with tofacitinib. CDR3 protein: CASSHGLNNEQFF. The CDR3 nucleotides read TGCGCCAGCAGCCATGGACTGAACAATGAGCAGTTCTTC.